Here is one T cell receptor beta chain with its context. The specificity of this receptor is unknown. No much larger clone is present one base from it, and per-base qualities are unavailable. Using the deep immunoSEQ assay, TCR CDR3 regions were amplified from genomic DNA by multiplex PCR. Extracted genomic DNA from each cell subset was spread evenly across all wells of several immunoSEQ 96-well plates, with each plate serving as a replicate. For sorted subsets, about 200 ng genomic DNA, equal to tens of thousands of T cell genomes, was loaded into each replicate PCR. Purified libraries were measured with a Qubit 3.0 fluorometer, size-checked on a Bioanalyzer 2100, and measured again with the KAPA Library Quantification kit. A separate single-read 150-cycle Illumina NextSeq 550 flow cell was used to sequence each immunoSEQ 96-well plate. The paper's data handling went like this. Because only junctional sequences without quality scores were contained in the immunoSEQ output, filtering matching that applied to full-length reads could not be performed. Sequences were annotated with PyIR, a Python wrapper for IgBLAST v1.9, using IMGT germline references to assign V/J genes and CDR3. Reads were removed for weak V/J assignments (E-value above 1e-6), missing CDR3, stop codons, out-of-frame junctions, or ambiguous translated residues. V3J clonotypes were defined as sequences sharing an identical inferred V gene, J gene, and CDR3 amino acid sequence. Percentage overlap between repertoires was calculated by dividing the number of shared unique clonotypes by the size of the smaller repertoire. Repertoire richness was assessed with RTK rarefaction, the Chao1 estimator, and Recon v2.1 estimates of unobserved clonotypes. Generation probabilities for all TCRbeta clonotypes obtained by the gDNA method from a handful of donors were computed using OLGA. Held by TCRdb, this immuneACCESS table contains in-frame sequences only and omits some clones. Under half of the omission traces to an unresolved V gene where checked; the cause of the rest is unknown. The V and J calls and the clone size are those of that table, but D and trimming were determined from the DNA. The sample table contains approximately 2,000,000 clones; only one count was recorded for about nine tenths of them. The biggest ten clones account for 0.37% of the sample.

CDR1 and CDR2, looked up from the germline V gene, are ENHRY and SYGVKD. V lost 10 bases and J lost 2 bases; the stretch between them is 12 bases long. From the cysteine through the phenylalanine, the CDR3 covers 12 amino acids. Only CDR3 DNA is held: 36 bases, read in frame from base 1. The donors were healthy, HIV-negative adults with no recently reported acute infections or vaccinations. Only Caucasian adults living in Nashville, Tennessee, USA were represented among the donors. CD4+ T cells were enriched by magnetic negative selection, after which naive cells were positively selected on CD45RA and the negative fraction was taken as the memory subset. Blood was obtained by leukapheresis, after which PBMCs were separated by Ficoll-Histopaque density gradient centrifugation and cryopreserved in liquid nitrogen vapor phase. Analytical flow cytometry was used to check the purity and quantity of every magnetically sorted T cell population. From each sorted fraction, genomic DNA was isolated and quantified by UV absorbance on a Nanodrop 2000c.

The data were obtained in a study of shared clonotypes between healthy human individuals (dated by TCRdb to 2020 to 2022). Study-level background: The cohort included a few men and a couple of women between 18 and 49 years of age. Libraries were prepared and TCR repertoires were sequenced by different laboratories using diverse techniques, in order to increase sequencing depth and limit assay-specific biases. For each donor, three plates each were used for CD4 naive and CD4 memory, two plates were used for CD8 naive, and one plate was used for CD8 memory. Between about 0.94 and 10 billion PBMCs per donor were obtained by leukapheresis. The study deeply sequenced blood TCR repertoires of 5 or 6 healthy adults to estimate repertoire size and the extent of clonotype sharing between individuals.

Beyond this particular receptor, the publication reports: Sampling was limited to blood, and TCR repertoires in tissue likely differ from TCR repertoires in blood. Across a handful of donors, approximately 5% of naive CD4, around 3.5% of naive CD8, 2.3% of memory CD4, and approximately 0.4% of memory CD8 clonotypes were shared. Rarefaction of sorted-subset datasets indicated incomplete sequencing despite the large sequencing depth. Higher generation probabilities were observed for clonotypes shared by all four sorted-subset donors than for non-shared clonotypes. The small number of donors limited the genetic and exposure-history diversity represented. Estimated clonotype richness was generally larger for naive than for memory subsets. Pairwise subsampling indicated that sequencing depth was expected to affect the degree of clonotype sharing among donors.

The sequence was collected from a man aged 18 to 30 in good health. Some clones in this sample may be carry-over from other donors' samples. Rearrangement joined TRBV10-3 to TRBJ2-7; the D segment cannot be called with confidence. Sequencing was performed on naive CD4+ T cells from PBMCs. Per the publication, the cell subset or site label means: CD45RA+ positively selected. The nucleotide sequence reads as follows: TGTGCCAGCCGTTCAGGTACCTACGAGCAGTACTTC. This translates into CASRSGTYEQYF.